This TCR beta chain was recovered during a study of persistence of HIV-infected CD4 T cells. Study at large: A median of around 8 years of suppressive ART preceded sampling.

CDR3 length: 13 amino acids. The V gene's germline CDR1 is SGHTA and CDR2 FQGTGA. V was cut by 3 bases and J by 9 bases, with 14 bases left in between. As concerns this clone: Antigen specificity is unknown.

Lysates of CMV-infected fibroblasts at 10 ug/mL stimulated these cells. Memory cells lacking CD40L and CD69 with high CD45RO were sorted. Study-wide results and caveats: Compared with CD3/CD28-stimulated cells, CMV- and Gag-responding cells showed lower TCRbeta richness. Degenerate expanded CDR3beta sequences were enriched among CMV- and Gag-responding cells.

The libraries were made with immunoSEQ version 4 in survey mode. Template was genomic DNA at around 9.3 ng/uL, with up to about 1 ug used per sample. The data were produced by immunoSEQ multiplex PCR, yet TCRdb's version contains in-frame clones alone and is incomplete. The sample carries some 30,000 clones, 82% recorded once. The sample in question was CD4+ T cells sorted from PBMCs after 18-hour stimulation, obtained from a patient who received antiretroviral therapy. The TCR comes from an adult woman with HIV who was CMV-seropositive. V gene TRBV7-3 combines with J gene TRBJ1-1; a weak D match, TRBD1 (5 bases). Written as DNA, the CDR3 is TGTGCCAGCAGCTTTAAGAGGGGAGATCAAGCTTTCTTT. As protein: CASSFKRGDQAFF.